One and the same sample provided the 28 T cell receptor beta chains below, sequenced in a study of shared clonotypes between healthy human individuals. Using immunoSEQ multiplex PCR, the repertoire was profiled, and TCRdb retains in-frame clones only, with some absent. Of 850,000 to 1,200,000 clones in the sample, about 77% were seen once. Specimen: memory CD4+ T cells sorted from blood. As for subset: CD45RA-negative fraction. Receptor source: a man younger than 35 in good health.

CDR3 protein: CASSENWWTQYF. The CDR3 nucleotides read TGTGCCAGCAGTGAGAATTGGTGGACCCAGTACTTC. The chain uses TRBV6-1 and TRBJ2-5, with D hard to call. CDR3 length: 12 residues. Germline V gives CDR1 MNHNS, CDR2 SASEGT. The V end was cut by 3 bases, the J end by 7 bases, with 9 bases between.

This clone was seen a few times. V gene TRBV18 combines with J gene TRBJ1-1, with D hard to call. Per germline, CDR1 KGHSH and CDR2 LQKENI. The CDR3 sequence is 15 residues long. Trimming removed 0 bases from V and 0 bases from J, with 8 bases in between. The CDR3: CASSPPNRMNTEAFF. CDR3 coding DNA: TGTGCCAGCTCACCACCCAACCGGATGAACACTGAAGCTTTCTTT.

The chain is built from TRBV6-6 and TRBJ1-1, with 9 bases identical to TRBD1. This CDR3 is 13 amino acids long. Unmatched junction bases numbered 5, after V lost 6 bases and J lost 6 bases. Per the germline V gene, CDR1 is MNHNY and CDR2 is SVGAGI (reference sequence). This CDR3 reads CASRWDRVAEAFF. CDR3 nucleotides: TGTGCCAGCAGGTGGGACAGGGTCGCTGAAGCTTTCTTT.

The chain is built from TRBV7-8 and TRBJ1-4; D unclear. Germline V CDR1 and CDR2: SGHVS, FQNEAQ. The CDR3 is 12 amino acids. Trimming shortened V by 2 bases and J by 7 bases, and 5 bases separated the two germline ends. CDR3 nucleotides: TGTGCCAGCAGCTTATTTGGTGAAAAACTGTTTTTT. Translated: CASSLFGEKLFF.

The rearrangement links TRBV11-2 to TRBJ2-4, with D possibly matching TRBD2 (5 bases). Trimming removed 0 bases from V and 0 bases from J, with 15 bases in between. Germline-derived CDR1 and CDR2 are SGHAT and FQNNGV. The CDR3 sequence is 18 residues long. CDR3 coding DNA: TGTGCCAGCAGCTTAGATCCCGCCCGAGGGCCAGCCAAAAACATTCAGTACTTC. This sequence encodes CASSLDPARGPAKNIQYF.

The rearrangement joins TRBV10-2 to TRBJ2-1; 8 bases match TRBD1. This CDR3 contains 13 residues. Trimming removed 6 bases from V and 8 bases from J; junction bases left unmatched: 6. Looked up from germline, CDR1 is WSHSY and CDR2 is SAAADI. The CDR3 region has the DNA TGCGCCAGCAGCTCACAGGGGGGAGATGAGCAGTTCTTC. This sequence encodes CASSSQGGDEQFF.

The chain uses TRBV6-4 and TRBJ1-5, with D possibly being TRBD1 (5 bases). The V end lost 0 bases, the J end lost 3 bases, and 9 bases lay between the germline ends. Germline V gene lookup returns CDR1 MRHNA and CDR2 SNTAGT. The CDR3 contains 15 residues. Written as DNA, the CDR3 is TGTGCCAGCAGTGACTCAGGGGAGGCCAATCAGCCCCAGCATTTT. Its protein product is CASSDSGEANQPQHF.

V is TRBV5-6 and J is TRBJ1-3, with 9 bases lining up with TRBD1. Germline CDR1 is SGHDT and CDR2 is YYEEEE. CDR3 length equals 14 residues. Germline trimming cut 4 bases from V and 5 bases from J; bases unmatched to any gene: 4. The CDR3: CASSQQGARNTIYF. The CDR3 DNA sequence: TGTGCCAGCAGCCAACAGGGGGCGAGAAACACCATATATTTT.

The J gene is TRBJ2-5, the V gene TRBV19; D might be TRBD1 or TRBD2, each matching 5 bases. The CDR3 spans 13 residues. V lost 6 bases and J lost 4, with 12 bases in between. From germline, CDR1 is LNHDA and CDR2 SQIVND (reference sequence). The CDR3 DNA is TGTGCCAGTAGATCAGGGACGTCAGAGACCCAGTACTTC. This codes for CASRSGTSETQYF. Full variable domain (rest looked up from reference TRBV19 and TRBJ2-5): DGGITQSPKYLFRKEGQNVTLSCEQNLNHDAMYWYRQDPGQGLRLIYYSQIVNDFQKGDIAEGYSVSREKKESFPLTVTSAQKNPTAFYLCASRSGTSETQYFGPGTRLLVL.

The chain links TRBV7-2 to TRBJ2-2, with D uncertain. This CDR3 spans 13 amino acids. Germline CDR1 is SGHTA and CDR2 is FQGNSA. The V end was cut by 4 bases, the J end by 4 bases, with 7 bases between. The CDR3 is CASSSSVTGELFF. The CDR3 DNA sequence: TGTGCCAGCAGCTCCAGCGTCACCGGGGAGCTGTTTTTT.

This clone was observed a handful of times. The rearrangement joins TRBV7-9 to TRBJ2-7; D not resolved. The CDR3 sequence is 16 residues long. With 2 bases removed from V and 3 bases from J, the gap between germline ends came to 17 bases. CDR1 and CDR2 from the germline V gene are SEHNR and FQNEAQ (reference sequence). CDR3 amino acids: CASSLSDSRRSYEQYF. The CDR3 DNA is TGTGCCAGCAGCTTATCAGACTCAAGACGGAGCTACGAGCAGTACTTC.

The chain carries TRBV5-8 and TRBJ1-6, with TRBD1 as a possible D gene (6 bases). This CDR3 is built from 15 residues. The germline V gene encodes CDR1 SGHTS and CDR2 YDEGEE. The V end lost 3 bases, the J end lost 9 bases, and 16 bases lay between the germline ends. The CDR3: CASSSNRVGSSPLHF. The CDR3 DNA reads TGTGCCAGCAGCTCGAACAGGGTTGGGAGTTCACCCCTCCACTTT.

The chain carries TRBV5-6 and TRBJ2-7; D perhaps matches TRBD1 (6 bases). Germline V gene data show CDR1 as SGHDT and CDR2 as YYEEEE. The CDR3 runs to 15 residues. V was shortened by 6 bases and J by 7 bases, with 23 bases between the two germline ends. CDR3 sequence reads: CASNLGNRANWEQYF. CDR3 in DNA: TGTGCCAGCAACCTGGGGAACAGGGCAAATTGGGAGCAGTACTTC.

The CDR3 region is CASSVSGLGGDTQYF. The CDR3 bases are TGTGCCAGCAGTGTATCAGGTCTCGGAGGAGATACGCAGTATTTT. The chain combines TRBV2 with TRBJ2-3, with a tentative D call TRBD2 (5 bases). This CDR3 is 15 amino acids long. V dropped 4 bases and J dropped 5 bases, with 16 bases sitting between them. From germline, CDR1 is SNHLY and CDR2 FYNNEI.

This clone was seen a few times. The chain has TRBV9 and TRBJ1-2; D is unclear. V was cut by 0 bases and J by 5 bases, with 5 bases left in between. Germline V gives CDR1 SGDLS, CDR2 YYNGEE. This CDR3 has 12 residues. The CDR3: CASSVGEYGYTF. CDR3 nucleotides: TGTGCCAGCAGCGTAGGGGAGTATGGCTACACCTTC.

V usage is TRBV23-1 and J usage is TRBJ2-5, with TRBD1 identical over 7 bases. TRBV23-1 is noted as an ORF with a role that remains uncertain. CDR3 size: 13 residues. V lost 8 bases and J lost 4; bases outside the gene matches: 7. CDR3 coding DNA: TGCGCCAGCTCGAACAGGGGTCGAGAGACCCAGTACTTC. Translated: CASSNRGRETQYF.

The V call is TRBV5-4, the J call TRBJ1-2; no reliable D call. This CDR3 is 12 amino acids long. V was shortened by 3 bases and J by 8 bases, with 11 bases between the two germline ends. Germline V lookup: CDR1 SGHNT, CDR2 YYREEE (reference sequence). The CDR3 coding sequence is TGTGCCAGCAGCTCAGCGGCTAAGGGCTACACCTTC. Amino acid sequence: CASSSAAKGYTF.

The V call is TRBV6-1, the J call TRBJ2-2, with TRBD1 matching 8 bases. CDR3 length: 14 residues. J gave up 3 bases and V 6 bases, and 3 bases lay outside the gene matches. Per the germline V gene, CDR1 is MNHNS and CDR2 is SASEGT. This CDR3 reads CASSRTGYTGELFF. The CDR3 coding sequence is TGTGCCAGCAGCCGGACAGGGTACACCGGGGAGCTGTTTTTT.

The chain is built from TRBV28 and TRBJ1-1; D is undetermined. Germline CDR1 reads MDHEN; CDR2 reads SYDVKM. This CDR3 region has 15 residues. V was shortened by 7 bases and J by 5 bases, with 20 bases between the two germline ends. The CDR3 DNA reads TGTGCCAGCACCCCAGTGGTAAAGATTATGACTGAAGCTTTCTTT. It encodes CASTPVVKIMTEAFF.

This clone was counted at least ten times. This chain connects TRBV28 to TRBJ1-6; no definite D call. V lost 6 bases to trimming and J lost 2 bases, with 8 bases between them. CDR3 length equals 14 residues. Germline V gene lookup returns CDR1 MDHEN and CDR2 SYDVKM. The CDR3 reads CASRDGPYNSPLHF. CDR3 nucleotide sequence: TGTGCCAGCAGGGACGGACCCTATAATTCACCCCTCCACTTT.

The rearrangement uses TRBV9 and TRBJ2-3; D possibly corresponds to TRBD2 (5 bases). This CDR3 has 14 residues. The ends were cut back, 1 base at V and 8 bases at J, with 14 bases in the middle. The germline gives CDR1 SGDLS, CDR2 YYNGEE. CDR3 nucleotides: TGTGCCAGCAGCGTAACCCCTGGTGGAGGTACGCAGTATTTT. As protein: CASSVTPGGGTQYF. The variable domain in full, with the rest retrieved from reference TRBV9 and TRBJ2-3, is DSGVTQTPKHLITATGQRVTLRCSPRSGDLSVYWYQQSLDQGLQFLIQYYNGEERAKGNILERFSAQQFPDLHSELNLSSLELGDSALYFCASSVTPGGGTQYFGPGTRLTVL.

The table lists this clone with a count of one. Other DNA sequences in this specimen translate into the identical CDR3. The chain couples TRBV15 to TRBJ1-5, with a possible D match to TRBD1 (5 bases). V was shortened by 0 bases and J by 2 bases, with 8 bases between the two germline ends. Germline-derived CDR1 and CDR2 are LNHNV and YYDKDF (reference sequence). The CDR3 totals 15 residues. CDR3 sequence: CATSRDGGGNQPQHF. CDR3 coding DNA: TGTGCCACCAGCAGAGATGGGGGAGGCAATCAGCCCCAGCATTTT.

This clone was seen a handful of times. This chain uses TRBV7-2 with TRBJ2-1; 9 nucleotides agree with TRBD1. This CDR3 has 15 amino acids. Trimming cost V 5 bases and J 10 bases; bases outside gene matches: 12. The germline V gene has CDR1 SGHTA and CDR2 FQGNSA. The DNA of the CDR3 is TGTGCCAGCAGCATCCGGGACAGGGCCGGCCCAGAGCAGTTCTTC. This sequence encodes CASSIRDRAGPEQFF.

The V and J genes are TRBV7-6 and TRBJ2-2; D is unresolved. This CDR3 comprises 16 residues. The germline V gene encodes CDR1 SGHVS and CDR2 FNYEAQ. V lost 2 bases, J lost 1 base, and 11 bases lay in between. CDR3 in amino acids: CASSLLRSENTGELFF. In DNA, the CDR3 is TGTGCCAGCAGCTTATTACGTTCAGAGAACACCGGGGAGCTGTTTTTT.

This rearrangement joins TRBV7-9 to TRBJ1-2; no clear D. The CDR3 is made up of 15 amino acids. Germline CDR1 and CDR2: SEHNR and FQNEAQ (reference sequence). V gave up 0 bases and J gave up 5 bases, with 13 bases separating them. CDR3 sequence: CASSLAGMDFYGYTF. In DNA form, the CDR3 reads TGTGCCAGCAGCTTAGCAGGGATGGATTTTTATGGCTACACCTTC.

The chain combines TRBV5-1 with TRBJ2-5, with 8 bases matching TRBD1. The CDR3 has 15 residues. Germline V gene lookup returns CDR1 SGHRS and CDR2 YFSETQ. Germline trimming cut 6 bases from V and 3 bases from J; bases unmatched to any gene: 10. CDR3 amino acids: CASTRTGTDKETQYF. CDR3 in DNA: TGCGCCAGCACCCGGACAGGGACGGACAAAGAGACCCAGTACTTC.

V is TRBV18 and J is TRBJ2-1, with 8 bases lining up with TRBD1. The CDR3 covers 12 residues. V lost 0 bases and J lost 15; bases outside the gene matches: 4. Germline CDR1 reads KGHSH; CDR2 reads LQKENI. CDR3 residues: CASSPPGTGLFF. The CDR3 nucleotides read TGTGCCAGCTCACCACCCGGGACAGGATTGTTCTTC. Full variable domain (outside the CDR3, taken from reference TRBV18 and TRBJ2-1): NAGVMQNPRHLVRRRGQEARLRCSPMKGHSHVYWYRQLPEEGLKFMVYLQKENIIDESGMPKERFSAEFPKEGPSILRIQQVVRGDSAAYFCASSPPGTGLFFGPGTRLTVL.

This clone was detected only once. The rearrangement uses TRBV5-4 and TRBJ2-4, with a possible D match to TRBD1 (6 bases). The CDR3 contains 15 residues. The V gene's germline CDR1 is SGHNT and CDR2 YYREEE (reference sequence). V was trimmed by 4 bases and J by 9 bases, leaving 20 bases between them. The CDR3 spells CASSQQGHRGSIQYF. DNA for the CDR3: TGTGCCAGCAGCCAACAGGGTCATCGGGGTAGCATTCAGTACTTC.